A single sample is the source of the 23 T cell receptor beta chains below, sequenced in a study of T cell responses to AZD1222 COVID-19 vaccine. This table comes from immunoSEQ multiplex PCR, and its TCRdb copy is limited to in-frame clones, with some not included. The sample shows 110,000 or so clones, around 88% of them seen only once. Sequencing was performed on peripheral blood, taken 28 days after the second AZD1222 dose. Every receptor here comes from an adult who received the AZD1222 COVID-19 vaccine.

The V and J genes are TRBV10-3 and TRBJ1-4, with a weak D call TRBD1 (6 bases). There are 14 residues in the CDR3. Deletions cut 6 bases from V and 7 bases from J, with 15 bases between. Per the germline V gene, CDR1 is ENHRY and CDR2 is SYGVKD. DNA of the CDR3: TGTGCCATCAGCCCCACAGGGTCCGGTGAAAAACTGTTTTTT. Residues: CAISPTGSGEKLFF.

V gene TRBV12-5 combines with J gene TRBJ1-4; tentative D call: TRBD1 (5 bases). Germline CDR1 is LGHNT and CDR2 is FRNRAP. This CDR3 spans 15 amino acids. V dropped 4 bases and J dropped 0 bases, with 9 bases sitting between them. The CDR3 region is CASGWGRATNEKLFF. The CDR3 region has the DNA TGTGCTAGTGGTTGGGGCCGTGCAACTAATGAAAAACTGTTTTTT.

The gene calls are TRBV19 and TRBJ1-1; D is perhaps TRBD1 (5 bases). V lost 5 bases and J 6 bases, leaving 16 bases between the germline ends. The CDR3 spans 14 residues. From germline, CDR1 is LNHDA and CDR2 SQIVND (reference sequence). The CDR3 is CASSARDGWAEAFF. The CDR3 DNA reads as TGTGCCAGTAGTGCGCGGGACGGCTGGGCTGAAGCTTTCTTT.

The rearrangement links TRBV12-3 or TRBV12-4 to TRBJ1-6; D is undetermined. The length of the CDR3 is 13 residues. V was pared by 5 bases and J by 15 bases, with 17 bases between. As DNA, the CDR3 is TGTGCCAGCAGTCCTAGTGGGGTGAAGGACCTCCACTTT. Residues: CASSPSGVKDLHF.

The count of this clone is one. V gene TRBV4-3 combines with J gene TRBJ2-1; D is perhaps TRBD2 (5 bases). CDR1 is LGHNA and CDR2 is YSLEER in the germline V gene. The CDR3 is 17 amino acids. V lost 0 bases to trimming and J lost 2 bases, with 14 bases between them. The CDR3 spells CASSQDTPSLPYNEQFF. The CDR3 DNA sequence: TGCGCCAGCAGCCAAGATACTCCTAGCCTTCCCTACAATGAGCAGTTCTTC.

The V call is TRBV28, the J call TRBJ1-6, with no clear D. CDR1 MDHEN and CDR2 SYDVKM come from the germline V gene. The CDR3 is 12 residues long. Trimming stripped 6 bases from V and 9 bases from J, with 9 bases between. DNA of the CDR3: TGTGCCAGCAGGGGCGGTGGTTCACCCCTCCACTTT. It codes for CASRGGGSPLHF.

The chain has TRBV27 and TRBJ1-2; D not resolved. The germline V gene has CDR1 MNHEY and CDR2 SMNVEV (reference sequence). V lost 6 bases, J lost 0 bases, and 2 bases lay in between. The length of the CDR3 is 11 residues. Here the CDR3 reads CASRSNYGYTF. The CDR3 DNA reads TGTGCCAGCAGATCTAACTATGGCTACACCTTC.

A few counts support this clone. The rearrangement links TRBV5-6 to TRBJ2-3; 9 bases line up with TRBD1. J lost 4 bases, V lost 4 bases, and 19 bases had no gene match. This CDR3 comprises 19 residues. CDR1 and CDR2 (germline): SGHDT, YYEEEE. CDR3 nucleotides: TGTGCCAGCAGCCTCGGACAGGGGACTAAATTCGGGGGGTCAGATACGCAGTATTTT. Translation: CASSLGQGTKFGGSDTQYF.

This clone turned up a few times. The gene calls are TRBV2 and TRBJ1-2, with unresolved D. The germline V and J ends were trimmed by 11 bases and 0 bases, with 16 bases remaining between them. There are 14 residues in the CDR3. Germline CDR1 SNHLY, CDR2 FYNNEI. CDR3 in DNA: TGTGCCGGATCATCGGGCAGGTCTAACTATGGCTACACCTTC. Amino acids: CAGSSGRSNYGYTF.

The chain carries TRBV4-3 and TRBJ2-6, with TRBD2 as a possible D gene (5 bases). Trimming took off 0 bases at V and 0 bases at J, with 12 bases between the two ends. Germline V CDR1 and CDR2: LGHNA, YSLEER. CDR3 length: 18 amino acids. The CDR3 is CASSQDIGKISGANVLTF. The CDR3 DNA sequence: TGCGCCAGCAGCCAAGATATCGGGAAAATCTCTGGGGCCAACGTCCTGACTTTC.

The genes are TRBV3-1 (or the pseudogene TRBV3-2) and TRBJ1-5; TRBD1 might be the D (5 bases). This CDR3 comprises 14 residues. Trimming removed 1 base from V and 3 bases from J, with 7 bases in between. Looked up from germline, CDR1 is LGHDT and CDR2 is YNNKEL (reference sequence). For the CDR3, the DNA is TGTGCCAGCAGCCAAGGACAGTTCAATCAGCCCCAGCATTTT. This gives the protein CASSQGQFNQPQHF.

V and J are TRBV6-5 and TRBJ1-2; 7 positions match TRBD1. The V segment lost 4 bases and the J segment 7 bases; nucleotides outside the gene matches: 6. This CDR3 has 13 amino acids. Germline V gene sequence: CDR1 MNHEY, CDR2 SVGAGI. The CDR3 protein is CASSFDRDFGYTF. CDR3 in DNA: TGTGCCAGCAGTTTCGACAGGGATTTTGGCTACACCTTC.

This sequence joins TRBV12-3 or TRBV12-4 and TRBJ1-5; D gene ambiguous. V dropped 3 bases and J dropped 10 bases, with 4 bases sitting between them. The CDR3 spans 10 residues. The chain's CDR3 is CASSFVPQHF. The CDR3, as DNA: TGTGCCAGCAGTTTTGTACCCCAGCATTTT.

The DNA for the CDR3 is TGTGCCAGCAGCCAAGCCTATTCGGCGGCTCCCATCTGGACAGATACGCAGTATTTT. It specifies CASSQAYSAAPIWTDTQYF. V gene TRBV14 combines with J gene TRBJ2-3; D unclear. The CDR3 runs to 19 residues. The V gene lost 1 base and the J gene lost 3 bases, with 23 bases spanning the gap. The germline V gene encodes CDR1 SGHDN and CDR2 FVKESK.

The chain joins TRBV7-8 to TRBJ2-5; 9 bases agree with TRBD1. Germline V gives CDR1 SGHVS, CDR2 FQNEAQ. The trim removed 8 bases at V and 5 bases at J, leaving 6 bases unmatched. The CDR3 sequence is 13 residues long. CDR3 in amino acids: CASGGQGGETQYF. The CDR3, as DNA: TGTGCCAGCGGGGGACAGGGTGGGGAGACCCAGTACTTC.

A single count supports this clone. The V call is TRBV19, the J call TRBJ1-1; 10 bases fit TRBD1. This CDR3 has 15 residues. Germline trimming cut 3 bases from V and 1 base from J; bases unmatched to any gene: 2. Germline V lookup: CDR1 LNHDA, CDR2 SQIVND (reference sequence). The CDR3 sequence is CASSMGDRGNTEAFF. The CDR3 region has the DNA TGTGCCAGTAGTATGGGGGACAGGGGGAACACTGAAGCTTTCTTT. Full variable domain (missing parts from reference TRBV19 and TRBJ1-1): DGGITQSPKYLFRKEGQNVTLSCEQNLNHDAMYWYRQDPGQGLRLIYYSQIVNDFQKGDIAEGYSVSREKKESFPLTVTSAQKNPTAFYLCASSMGDRGNTEAFFGQGTRLTVV.

This clone has only one observation. This chain connects TRBV5-4 to TRBJ1-1, with D unclear. Trimming took off 2 bases at V and 4 bases at J, with 12 bases between the two ends. The CDR3 consists of 14 residues. Germline V gene lookup returns CDR1 SGHNT and CDR2 YYREEE (reference sequence). As DNA, the CDR3 is TGTGCCAGCAGCTTCATCATCGGGGTCACTGAAGCTTTCTTT. Protein: CASSFIIGVTEAFF.

The V call is TRBV5-8, the J call TRBJ1-5; TRBD1 agrees at 11 bases. The germline V gene has CDR1 SGHTS and CDR2 YDEGEE. This CDR3 comprises 17 residues. V was pared by 5 bases and J by 2 bases, with 9 bases of the junction left unmatched. Here the CDR3 DNA reads TGTGCCAGCAGTTTCGGACAGGGGGCTATTGGCAATCAGCCCCAGCATTTT. Protein: CASSFGQGAIGNQPQHF.

This chain links TRBV5-4 with TRBJ1-4; maybe TRBD1 (5 bases). The CDR3 has 16 amino acids. The germline V and J ends were trimmed by 0 bases and 1 base, with 10 bases remaining between them. Germline values: CDR1 SGHNT, CDR2 YYREEE (reference sequence). The CDR3 DNA follows: TGTGCCAGCAGCTTGGATGGGGCCATAACTAATGAAAAACTGTTTTTT. Translating gives CASSLDGAITNEKLFF.

V and J are TRBV6-5 and TRBJ1-4, with unresolved D. V was cut by 6 bases and J by 8 bases, with 19 bases left in between. The germline gives CDR1 MNHEY, CDR2 SVGAGI. The CDR3 is made up of 15 amino acids. The CDR3, as DNA: TGTGCCAGCAGAGCCGGGGAGCAGGAGAGGGAAAAACTGTTTTTT. This gives the protein CASRAGEQEREKLFF.

The chain couples TRBV10-3 to TRBJ1-3; D gene uncertain. Between the trimmed V and J ends, which lost 2 bases and 0 bases, there was a span of 11 bases. The CDR3 runs 16 residues. The V gene's germline CDR1 is ENHRY and CDR2 SYGVKD. DNA of the CDR3: TGTGCCATCAGTGAGCGGTCAGTCATCTCTGGAAACACCATATATTTT. Its translation: CAISERSVISGNTIYF.

V and J are TRBV19 and TRBJ1-5; the D is unclear. The CDR3 extends over 15 amino acids. Germline V CDR1 and CDR2: LNHDA, SQIVND (reference sequence). Trimming removed 8 bases at V and 2 bases at J, with 16 bases between. CDR3 nucleotide sequence: TGTGCCAGTCGCTCGTCCGTCACCGGCAATCAGCCCCAGCATTTT. It yields the protein CASRSSVTGNQPQHF.

This clone has just a few counts. The rearrangement links TRBV5-6 to TRBJ2-1, with TRBD2 identical over 7 bases. The germline CDR1 and CDR2 sequences are SGHDT and YYEEEE. Losses at the gene ends were 6 bases for V and 1 base for J; bases not matched to a gene: 4. This CDR3 has 14 residues. CDR3 loop: CASNMGGSYNEQFF. The DNA for the CDR3 is TGTGCCAGCAACATGGGGGGGTCCTACAATGAGCAGTTCTTC. The full variable domain, completed using reference TRBV5-6 and TRBJ2-1, is DAGVTQSPTHLIKTRGQQVTLRCSPKSGHDTVSWYQQALGQGPQFIFQYYEEEERQRGNFPDRFSGHQFPNYSSELNVNALLLGDSALYLCASNMGGSYNEQFFGPGTRLTVL.